These T cell receptor beta chains were read from a single sample in a study of Ad26.COV2.S vaccination and SARS-CoV-2 variants. Clones were read by immunoSEQ multiplex PCR, and TCRdb kept only the in-frame ones, dropping some. The sample has under 95,000 clones, more than 65% seen once. The sequencing used peripheral blood, collected after recovery from COVID-19. The receptor set was obtained from a human donor who had recovered from COVID-19. CDR3s include the opening cysteine and the closing phenylalanine or tryptophan. Each record gives: J gene, clone size, V gene, D gene, CDR3 DNA, CDR3 protein. A D gene is named only where the DNA matches it firmly. Expanded clones get a size class; other rows say once, few or many, or leave the size out.

TRBJ2-7	-	TRBV13	TRBD2	TGTGCCAGCAGCTTAGGTCTAGCGGGAGAGTACGAGCAGTACTTC	CASSLGLAGEYEQYF
TRBJ1-4	-	TRBV9	-	TGTGCCAGCAGCCCCTACCGGGAGGCTAATGAAAAACTGTTTTTT	CASSPYREANEKLFF
TRBJ2-5	-	TRBV28	-	TGTGCCAGCAGTACCCGCCCCAAAGAGACCCAGTACTTC	CASSTRPKETQYF
TRBJ2-5	-	TRBV12-5	TRBD1	TGTGCTAGTGGTTTGGTAGGGGACAGGGGGCGAGAGACCCAGTACTTC	CASGLVGDRGRETQYF
TRBJ2-7	-	TRBV28	-	TGTGCCAGCAGCCGAACCCTCCAAGGCGGATACGAGCAGTACTTC	CASSRTLQGGYEQYF
TRBJ2-1	-	TRBV9	TRBD2	TGTGCCAGCAGCGTAGGTAGCGGGAGAATCAATGAGCAGTTCTTC	CASSVGSGRINEQFF
TRBJ2-3	-	TRBV6-5	-	TGTGCCAGCAGTTACGGGGGAGTCACTGGAGATACGCAGTATTTT	CASSYGGVTGDTQYF
TRBJ2-1	-	TRBV19	-	TGTGCCAGTAGTATATTGCCCGGACTTACCTACTACAATGAGCAGTTCTTC	CASSILPGLTYYNEQFF
TRBJ1-3	-	TRBV10-3	-	TGTGCCATGAAGGAGGGGCGTCCTGGAAACACCATATATTTT	CAMKEGRPGNTIYF
TRBJ1-1	-	TRBV19	TRBD1	TGTGCCAGTACAGTACGGGACAGGGATGGAGCTTTCTTT	CASTVRDRDGAFF
TRBJ2-3	-	TRBV11-2	-	TGTGCCAGCAGCATGACGGAATTCTACACAGATACGCAGTATTTT	CASSMTEFYTDTQYF
TRBJ2-7	-	TRBV27	-	TGTGCCAGCTCACCCGATGGGGCGCGAGAGCAGTACTTC	CASSPDGAREQYF
TRBJ1-3	-	TRBV19	-	TGTGCCAGTAGTATGAATGAAAACACCATATATTTT	CASSMNENTIYF
TRBJ2-6	-	TRBV7-8	-	TGTGCCAGCAGCAACATGAGGGGCGGTTTCTCCGGGGCCAACGTCCTGACTTTC	CASSNMRGGFSGANVLTF
TRBJ1-1	few	TRBV7-9	TRBD1	TGTGCCAGCAGTTCGGACAGGGAAGCTTTCTTT	CASSSDREAFF
TRBJ2-2	-	TRBV18	-	TGTGCCAGCTCACCGGGCCAGGTGAACACCGGGGAGCTGTTTTTT	CASSPGQVNTGELFF
TRBJ1-4	-	TRBV12-5	-	TGTGCTAGTGGTTTGTGGGCGATTAGGGGCTGGGATAATGAAAAACTGTTTTTT	CASGLWAIRGWDNEKLFF
TRBJ2-5	-	TRBV5-4	-	TGTGCCAGCAGCTTCTCCGGGGCACAAGAGACCCAGTACTTC	CASSFSGAQETQYF
TRBJ1-1	-	TRBV28	-	TGTGCCAGCAGTTTATGGCGGGGGAGTAGGACTGAAGCTTTCTTT	CASSLWRGSRTEAFF
TRBJ1-2	-	TRBV10-2	-	TGCGCCAGCAGTGAGTACAGGGACTATGGCTACACCTTC	CASSEYRDYGYTF
TRBJ2-7	-	TRBV9	TRBD2	TGTGCCAGCAGCGTAGTAGCGGGAGGGCACGAGCAGTACTTC	CASSVVAGGHEQYF
TRBJ2-1	-	TRBV18	-	TGTGCCAGCTCACTGGGGTGGAACAATGAGCAGTTCTTC	CASSLGWNNEQFF
TRBJ1-2	-	TRBV7-3	TRBD1	TGTGCCAGCAGCTTAACTGGGACAGGGCCTTATGGCTACACCTTC	CASSLTGTGPYGYTF
TRBJ2-7	few	TRBV5-4	-	TGTGCCAGCAGCTTGGACGGCTACGAGCAGTACTTC	CASSLDGYEQYF
TRBJ2-2	-	TRBV7-2	-	TGTGCCAGCAGCTTATTTCCCGGGGAGCTGTTTTTT	CASSLFPGELFF
TRBJ1-2	once	TRBV29-1	-	TGCAGCGCCACCCGGGGTACTAACTATGGCTACACCTTC	CSATRGTNYGYTF
TRBJ1-2	-	TRBV14	TRBD1	TGTGCCAGCAGACGCGGGACAGGGGGACTCTATGGCTACACCTTC	CASRRGTGGLYGYTF
TRBJ2-2	-	TRBV6-5	-	TGTGCCAGAACTGAGCAGGGAGGAAAGACCGGGGAGCTGTTTTTT	CARTEQGGKTGELFF
TRBJ1-2	-	TRBV2	TRBD1	TGTGCCAGCAGCGGGCGGACAGGGGAAACCGGCTATGGCTACACCTTC	CASSGRTGETGYGYTF
TRBJ2-7	once	TRBV28	TRBD2	TGTGCCAGCAGTTCAAGGACTAGCGGTCGCTACGAGCAGTACTTC	CASSSRTSGRYEQYF
TRBJ1-2	once	TRBV9	-	TGTGCCAGCAGCGTAGATGGATACTATGGCTACACCTTC	CASSVDGYYGYTF
TRBJ2-7	-	TRBV6-2/TRBV6-3	TRBD2	TGTGCCAGCAGTCGCCACTTTACTAGCGGGAGCGCCTACGAGCAGTACTTC	CASSRHFTSGSAYEQYF
TRBJ1-2	-	TRBV5-4	TRBD1	TGTGCCAGCAGCCCCACCCTTGGGGCAGGGGGAGACTATGGCTACACCTTC	CASSPTLGAGGDYGYTF
TRBJ2-5	-	TRBV7-9	-	TGTGCCAGCAGCTCCCCGGGTGAGACCCAGTACTTC	CASSSPGETQYF
TRBJ2-1	few	TRBV7-3	-	TGTGCCAGCAGCTTAAATCTGGGAACGTACAATGAGCAGTTCTTC	CASSLNLGTYNEQFF
TRBJ1-6	-	TRBV4-1	-	TGCGCCAGCAGCCAAGAGCGTGGGGGGCCCCATAATTCACCCCTCCACTTT	CASSQERGGPHNSPLHF
TRBJ1-1	-	TRBV28	-	TGTGCCAGCAGTTTTATTTCCCCAGGGAGCTCGGGTGAAGCTTTCTTT	CASSFISPGSSGEAFF
TRBJ2-7	once	TRBV11-3	-	TGTGCCAGCAGCCCACCGGGTACCTCCTACGAGCAGTACTTC	CASSPPGTSYEQYF
TRBJ2-3	-	TRBV27	-	TGTGCCAGCAGTCCTGGTAGTACAGATACGCAGTATTTT	CASSPGSTDTQYF
TRBJ1-2	-	TRBV29-1	TRBD1	TGCAGCGTCCCCTCCGGGGAGGGGGCGAGGTCTTATGGCTACACCTTC	CSVPSGEGARSYGYTF
TRBJ2-7	-	TRBV28	-	TGTGCCAGCAGTTTAGGAGGGGGCCCGGGTCGGGACGAGCAGTACTTC	CASSLGGGPGRDEQYF
TRBJ2-7	-	TRBV25-1	TRBD2	TGTGCCAGCAGTATGAGGACTAGCGGGACACTATCCTACGAGCAGTACTTC	CASSMRTSGTLSYEQYF
TRBJ2-7	-	TRBV21-1	-	TGTGCCAGCAGCAATCTGCGGGTTGAGCGGGAGGGTGCCCACGAGCAGTACTTC	CASSNLRVEREGAHEQYF
TRBJ2-5	-	TRBV5-6	TRBD1	TGTGCCAGCAGCTTGGGTGTCAGGGGGCAGGAGACCCAGTACTTC	CASSLGVRGQETQYF
TRBJ2-7	-	TRBV18	TRBD1	TGTGCAGGGGGCACAAGCTCCTACGAGCAGTACTTC	CAGGTSSYEQYF
TRBJ1-5	once	TRBV28	-	TGTGCCAGCAGTTTAGGGCACAGCCGAGCGCCCCAGCATTTT	CASSLGHSRAPQHF
TRBJ2-1	-	TRBV2	TRBD2	TGTGCCAGCAGTGATAATCCTGGGACTAGCGGCAACAATGAGCAGTTCTTC	CASSDNPGTSGNNEQFF
TRBJ2-2	-	TRBV15	TRBD2	TGTGCCACCAGCAGAGAGAGGCTAGCGGGTGGGTCCACCGGGGAGCTGTTTTTT	CATSRERLAGGSTGELFF
TRBJ2-7	-	TRBV5-1	-	TGCGCCAGCAGCTATAGCTCCTACGAGCAGTACTTC	CASSYSSYEQYF
TRBJ2-3	-	TRBV15	-	TGTGCCACCAGCAGAGATCTCCGGCAGGCACTCACAGATACGCAGTATTTT	CATSRDLRQALTDTQYF
TRBJ1-2	once	TRBV7-2	TRBD1	TGTGCCAGCAGCTTAAAGATCCTCTTGACAGGGGGCTGGGATGGCTACACCTTC	CASSLKILLTGGWDGYTF
TRBJ2-3	-	TRBV4-3	TRBD2	TGCGCCAGCAGCCCCCGACTAGCGGGAGGACCCAGCACAGATACGCAGTATTTT	CASSPRLAGGPSTDTQYF
TRBJ1-5	once	TRBV19	TRBD1	TGTGCCAGTAGTATAGCTACAGGGGGCCAGCCCCAGCATTTT	CASSIATGGQPQHF
TRBJ1-2	-	TRBV6-6	-	TGTGCCAGCAGTTTACCGACAAAAAACTATGGCTACACCTTC	CASSLPTKNYGYTF
TRBJ2-2	-	TRBV18	TRBD1	TGTGCCAGCTCACCGACCAGCAGGGGGCGCCCAGCCGACACCGGGGAGCTGTTTTTT	CASSPTSRGRPADTGELFF